A selection of T cell receptor beta chains follows, all from one sample in a study of preoperative IRX-2 immunotherapy in early breast cancer. The assay was immunoSEQ multiplex PCR, and TCRdb's table has in-frame clones only and misses some. The sample has 75,000 to 100,000 clones, about nine tenths seen once. Sample: tumor tissue, taken after IRX-2 immunotherapy. The receptors stem from a human donor with breast cancer. CDR3s include the opening cysteine and the closing phenylalanine or tryptophan. Fields, in order: CDR3 protein, J gene, clone size, D gene, V gene. D genes are given only for firm matches. Only some rows state a clone size, as once, few, many or a class for expanded clones.

CDR3 protein: CASSGTGDEKLFF; J gene: TRBJ1-4; clone size: NA; D gene: TRBD1; V gene: TRBV18
CDR3 protein: CASSLVAGLREQYF; J gene: TRBJ2-7; clone size: NA; D gene: NA; V gene: TRBV11-3
CDR3 protein: CAWRRGAGIEQYF; J gene: TRBJ2-7; clone size: NA; D gene: TRBD2; V gene: TRBV30
CDR3 protein: CASSSDRRAWRNTIYF; J gene: TRBJ1-3; clone size: NA; D gene: TRBD1; V gene: TRBV11-3
CDR3 protein: CASSIGRPRTGNTIYF; J gene: TRBJ1-3; clone size: NA; D gene: NA; V gene: TRBV19
CDR3 protein: CSVEKGKTEAFF; J gene: TRBJ1-1; clone size: NA; D gene: NA; V gene: TRBV29-1
CDR3 protein: CSASQGNQPQHF; J gene: TRBJ1-5; clone size: NA; D gene: TRBD1; V gene: TRBV29-1
CDR3 protein: CATSIRTGGNEQYF; J gene: TRBJ2-7; clone size: NA; D gene: TRBD1; V gene: TRBV15
CDR3 protein: CASSLARTGANVLTF; J gene: TRBJ2-6; clone size: NA; D gene: NA; V gene: TRBV5-1
CDR3 protein: CASSWKGLEQGNTGELFF; J gene: TRBJ2-2; clone size: NA; D gene: NA; V gene: TRBV5-1
CDR3 protein: CASSLVSQTGELFF; J gene: TRBJ2-2; clone size: few; D gene: NA; V gene: TRBV11-3
CDR3 protein: CASSSGVYSNQPQHF; J gene: TRBJ1-5; clone size: NA; D gene: NA; V gene: TRBV6-8
CDR3 protein: CASSLGTSISGNTIYF; J gene: TRBJ1-3; clone size: NA; D gene: NA; V gene: TRBV5-1
CDR3 protein: CASDKGRAVSSYEQYF; J gene: TRBJ2-7; clone size: NA; D gene: NA; V gene: TRBV11-3
CDR3 protein: CASSSRVHEQYF; J gene: TRBJ2-7; clone size: NA; D gene: NA; V gene: TRBV28
CDR3 protein: CASSPGQGLGTEAFF; J gene: TRBJ1-1; clone size: NA; D gene: TRBD1; V gene: TRBV18
CDR3 protein: CASSKDQGAYGYTF; J gene: TRBJ1-2; clone size: NA; D gene: TRBD1; V gene: TRBV7-6
CDR3 protein: CASSEVMNTGELFF; J gene: TRBJ2-2; clone size: NA; D gene: NA; V gene: TRBV6-8
CDR3 protein: CASSLVGGPGEQYF; J gene: TRBJ2-7; clone size: NA; D gene: NA; V gene: TRBV7-6
CDR3 protein: CASSLQGRGEKLFF; J gene: TRBJ1-4; clone size: once; D gene: NA; V gene: TRBV5-1
CDR3 protein: CASSARPRDTQYF; J gene: TRBJ2-3; clone size: NA; D gene: NA; V gene: TRBV6-8
CDR3 protein: CASSFQAPGTSGHEQFF; J gene: TRBJ2-1; clone size: once; D gene: TRBD2; V gene: TRBV5-1
CDR3 protein: CASSLPGVGTEAFF; J gene: TRBJ1-1; clone size: NA; D gene: NA; V gene: TRBV6-8
CDR3 protein: CASSGQGAGGNQPQHF; J gene: TRBJ1-5; clone size: NA; D gene: TRBD1; V gene: TRBV6-7
CDR3 protein: CASRFDGNTGELFF; J gene: TRBJ2-2; clone size: NA; D gene: NA; V gene: TRBV10-2
CDR3 protein: CARTDSDMMNTEAFF; J gene: TRBJ1-1; clone size: once; D gene: NA; V gene: TRBV19
CDR3 protein: CASSVGETEAFF; J gene: TRBJ1-1; clone size: NA; D gene: NA; V gene: TRBV6-4
CDR3 protein: CASSFGGERDEQYF; J gene: TRBJ2-7; clone size: NA; D gene: NA; V gene: TRBV11-3
CDR3 protein: CASSPRQGVNAFF; J gene: TRBJ1-1; clone size: NA; D gene: TRBD1; V gene: TRBV19
CDR3 protein: CASSPSGGWENQPQHF; J gene: TRBJ1-5; clone size: NA; D gene: NA; V gene: TRBV7-4
CDR3 protein: CATSRDRRNFYEQYF; J gene: TRBJ2-7; clone size: NA; D gene: NA; V gene: TRBV15
CDR3 protein: CAWREGQVDGYTF; J gene: TRBJ1-2; clone size: few; D gene: NA; V gene: TRBV30
CDR3 protein: CASSASTGNTEAFF; J gene: TRBJ1-1; clone size: NA; D gene: NA; V gene: TRBV5-1
CDR3 protein: CASSPPSSRYEQYF; J gene: TRBJ2-7; clone size: NA; D gene: NA; V gene: TRBV18
CDR3 protein: CASAKASGTYNEQFF; J gene: TRBJ2-1; clone size: NA; D gene: TRBD2; V gene: TRBV5-1
CDR3 protein: CASSTRQATNRDTQYF; J gene: TRBJ2-3; clone size: NA; D gene: NA; V gene: TRBV19
CDR3 protein: CASSVGQGGYGYTF; J gene: TRBJ1-2; clone size: NA; D gene: TRBD1; V gene: TRBV7-2
CDR3 protein: CASSRAGLQETQYF; J gene: TRBJ2-5; clone size: NA; D gene: TRBD2; V gene: TRBV6-8
CDR3 protein: CASSLDTRGDTQYF; J gene: TRBJ2-3; clone size: NA; D gene: NA; V gene: TRBV7-5
CDR3 protein: CASSYGDGNYGYTF; J gene: TRBJ1-2; clone size: NA; D gene: NA; V gene: TRBV6-8
CDR3 protein: CATSREGFNQPQHF; J gene: TRBJ1-5; clone size: NA; D gene: NA; V gene: TRBV15
CDR3 protein: CASSLSSGNSKGNTIYF; J gene: TRBJ1-3; clone size: NA; D gene: NA; V gene: TRBV5-1